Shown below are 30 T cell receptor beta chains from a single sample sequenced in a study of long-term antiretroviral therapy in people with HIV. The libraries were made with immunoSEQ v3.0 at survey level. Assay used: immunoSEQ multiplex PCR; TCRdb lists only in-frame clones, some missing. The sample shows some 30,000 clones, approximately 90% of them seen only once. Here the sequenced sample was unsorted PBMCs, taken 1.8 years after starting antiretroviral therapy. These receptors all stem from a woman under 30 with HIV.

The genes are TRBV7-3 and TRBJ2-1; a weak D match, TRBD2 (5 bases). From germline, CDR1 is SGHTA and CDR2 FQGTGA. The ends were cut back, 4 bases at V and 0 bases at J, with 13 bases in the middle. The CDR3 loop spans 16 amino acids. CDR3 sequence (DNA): TGTGCCAGCAGCTCTCAAGCGGCGAGCTCCTACAATGAGCAGTTCTTC. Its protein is CASSSQAASSYNEQFF.

The CDR3 region is CASSDVGDTQYF. CDR3 bases: TGTGCCAGTAGTGACGTTGGAGATACGCAGTATTTT. The J gene is TRBJ2-3, the V gene TRBV19; D not certain. The CDR3 has 12 amino acids. The germline V gene has CDR1 LNHDA and CDR2 SQIVND (reference sequence). V gave up 5 bases and J gave up 5 bases, with 8 bases separating them.

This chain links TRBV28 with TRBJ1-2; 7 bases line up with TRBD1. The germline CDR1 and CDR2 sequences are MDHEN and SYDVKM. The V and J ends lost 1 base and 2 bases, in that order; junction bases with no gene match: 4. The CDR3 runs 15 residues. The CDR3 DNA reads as TGTGCCAGCAGTTTATACGACAGGGAGAACTATGGCTACACCTTC. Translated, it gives CASSLYDRENYGYTF.

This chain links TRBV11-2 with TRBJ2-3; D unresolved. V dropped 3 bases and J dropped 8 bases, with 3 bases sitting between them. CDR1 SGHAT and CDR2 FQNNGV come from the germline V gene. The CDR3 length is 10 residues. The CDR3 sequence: CASSFATQYF. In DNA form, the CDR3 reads TGTGCCAGCAGCTTCGCTACGCAGTATTTT.

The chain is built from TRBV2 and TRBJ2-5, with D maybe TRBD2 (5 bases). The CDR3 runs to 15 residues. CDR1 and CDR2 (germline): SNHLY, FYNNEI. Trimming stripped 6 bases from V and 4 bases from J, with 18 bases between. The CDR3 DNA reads TGTGCCAGCAGCGACTTGACCGCCGGAGGAGAGACCCAGTACTTC. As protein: CASSDLTAGGETQYF.

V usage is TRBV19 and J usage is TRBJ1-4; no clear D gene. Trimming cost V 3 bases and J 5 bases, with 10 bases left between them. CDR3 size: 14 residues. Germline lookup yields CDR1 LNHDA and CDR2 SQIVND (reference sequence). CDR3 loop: CASSILSLNEKLFF. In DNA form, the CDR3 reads TGTGCCAGTAGTATTCTCAGCCTGAATGAAAAACTGTTTTTT.

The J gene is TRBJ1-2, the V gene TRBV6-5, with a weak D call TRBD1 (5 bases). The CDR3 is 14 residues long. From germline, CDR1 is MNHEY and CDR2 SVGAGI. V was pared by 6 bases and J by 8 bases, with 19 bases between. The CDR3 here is CASRSGTSGWGYTF. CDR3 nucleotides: TGTGCCAGCAGAAGCGGGACTTCAGGATGGGGCTACACCTTC.

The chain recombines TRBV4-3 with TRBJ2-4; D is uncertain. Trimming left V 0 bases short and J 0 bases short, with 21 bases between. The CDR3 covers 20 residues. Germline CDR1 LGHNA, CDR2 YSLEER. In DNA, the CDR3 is TGCGCCAGCAGCCAAGATTGGACCAGTTCTATCTTTCTAGCCAAAAACATTCAGTACTTC. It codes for CASSQDWTSSIFLAKNIQYF.

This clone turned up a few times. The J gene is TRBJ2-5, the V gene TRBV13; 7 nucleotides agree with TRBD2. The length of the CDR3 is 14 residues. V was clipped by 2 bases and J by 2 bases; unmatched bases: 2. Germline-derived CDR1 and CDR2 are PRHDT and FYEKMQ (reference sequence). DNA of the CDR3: TGTGCCAGCAGCTTAAGGCGGGAGCAAGAGACCCAGTACTTC. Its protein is CASSLRREQETQYF. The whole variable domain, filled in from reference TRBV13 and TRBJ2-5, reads AAGVIQSPRHLIKEKRETATLKCYPIPRHDTVYWYQQGPGQDPQFLISFYEKMQSDKGSIPDRFSAQQFSDYHSELNMSSLELGDSALYFCASSLRREQETQYFGPGTRLLVL.

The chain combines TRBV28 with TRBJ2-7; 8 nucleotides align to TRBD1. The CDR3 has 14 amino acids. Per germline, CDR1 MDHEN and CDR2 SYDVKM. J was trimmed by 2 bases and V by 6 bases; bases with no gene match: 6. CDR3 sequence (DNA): TGTGCCAGCAGACGGGGACAGGCAACCTACGAGCAGTACTTC. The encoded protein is CASRRGQATYEQYF.

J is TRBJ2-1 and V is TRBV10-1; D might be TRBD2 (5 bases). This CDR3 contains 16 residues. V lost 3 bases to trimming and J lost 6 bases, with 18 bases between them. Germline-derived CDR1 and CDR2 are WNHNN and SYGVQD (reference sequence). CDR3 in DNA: TGCGCCAGCAGTGACCCGGAACGGAGCGGATCCAATGAGCAGTTCTTC. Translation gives CASSDPERSGSNEQFF.

The CDR3 region is CASSSLPGGTSEKLFF. The DNA for the CDR3 is TGTGCCAGCAGCTCCCTGCCCGGGGGGACTTCTGAAAAACTGTTTTTT. V gene TRBV28 combines with J gene TRBJ1-4, with D tentatively TRBD1 (5 bases). The germline V gene encodes CDR1 MDHEN and CDR2 SYDVKM. Trimming left V 6 bases short and J 7 bases short, with 21 bases between. This CDR3 is built from 16 residues.

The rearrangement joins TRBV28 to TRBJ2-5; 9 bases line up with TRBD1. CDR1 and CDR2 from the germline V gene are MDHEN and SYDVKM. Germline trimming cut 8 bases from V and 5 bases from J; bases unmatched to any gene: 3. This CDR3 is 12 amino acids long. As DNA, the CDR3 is TGTGCCAGCTACAGGGGGCTGGAGACCCAGTACTTC. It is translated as CASYRGLETQYF.

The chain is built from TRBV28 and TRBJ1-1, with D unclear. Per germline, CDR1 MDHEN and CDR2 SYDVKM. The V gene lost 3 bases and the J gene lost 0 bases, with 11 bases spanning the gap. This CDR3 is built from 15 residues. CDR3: CASSFPEILNTEAFF. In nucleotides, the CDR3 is TGTGCCAGCAGTTTCCCGGAGATCTTGAACACTGAAGCTTTCTTT.

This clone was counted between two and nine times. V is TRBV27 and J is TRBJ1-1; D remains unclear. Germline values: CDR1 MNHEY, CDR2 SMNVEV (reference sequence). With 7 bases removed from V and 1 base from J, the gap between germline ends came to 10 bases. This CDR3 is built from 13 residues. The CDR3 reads CASNARRNTEAFF. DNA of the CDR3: TGTGCCAGCAATGCACGGCGGAACACTGAAGCTTTCTTT.

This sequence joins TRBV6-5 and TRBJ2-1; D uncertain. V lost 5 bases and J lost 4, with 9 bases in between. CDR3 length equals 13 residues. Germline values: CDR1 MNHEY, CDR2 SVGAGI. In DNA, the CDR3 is TGTGCCAGCAGTGCGGTTGAATACAATGAGCAGTTCTTC. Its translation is CASSAVEYNEQFF.

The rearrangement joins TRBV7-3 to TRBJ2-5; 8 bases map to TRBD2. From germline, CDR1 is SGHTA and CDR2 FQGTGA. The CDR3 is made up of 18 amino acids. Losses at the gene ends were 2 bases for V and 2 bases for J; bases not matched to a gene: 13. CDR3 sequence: CASSLEVGSVAGQETQYF. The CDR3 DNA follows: TGTGCCAGCAGCTTAGAGGTGGGTTCGGTAGCGGGACAAGAGACCCAGTACTTC.

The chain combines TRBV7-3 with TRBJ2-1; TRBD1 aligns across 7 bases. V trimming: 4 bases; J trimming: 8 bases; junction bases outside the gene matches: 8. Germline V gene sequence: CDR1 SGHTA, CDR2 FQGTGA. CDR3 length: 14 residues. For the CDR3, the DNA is TGTGCCAGCAGCTGGGGGCAGGGGGTCGATGAGCAGTTCTTC. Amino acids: CASSWGQGVDEQFF.

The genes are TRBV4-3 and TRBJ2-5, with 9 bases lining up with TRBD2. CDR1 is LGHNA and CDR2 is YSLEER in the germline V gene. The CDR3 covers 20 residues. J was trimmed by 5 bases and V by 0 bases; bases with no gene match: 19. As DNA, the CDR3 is TGCGCCAGCAGCCAAGAGGACCAAGGGAGCGGGAGGCACGGGTGGGAGACCCAGTACTTC. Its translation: CASSQEDQGSGRHGWETQYF.

The CDR3 nucleotides read TGTGCCAGCAGACGGGACAGGTTTAGCAATCAGCCCCAGCATTTT. Translated: CASRRDRFSNQPQHF. The chain links TRBV6-5 to TRBJ1-5; 8 positions match TRBD1. The CDR3 has 15 residues. V lost 6 bases to trimming and J lost 0 bases; unmatched junction nucleotides: 4. Germline V gives CDR1 MNHEY, CDR2 SVGAGI.

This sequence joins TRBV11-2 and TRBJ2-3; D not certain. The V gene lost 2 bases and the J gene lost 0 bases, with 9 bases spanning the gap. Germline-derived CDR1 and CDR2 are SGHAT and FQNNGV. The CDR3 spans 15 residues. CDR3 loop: CASSLRPGSTDTQYF. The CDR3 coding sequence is TGTGCCAGCAGCTTAAGGCCAGGAAGCACAGATACGCAGTATTTT.

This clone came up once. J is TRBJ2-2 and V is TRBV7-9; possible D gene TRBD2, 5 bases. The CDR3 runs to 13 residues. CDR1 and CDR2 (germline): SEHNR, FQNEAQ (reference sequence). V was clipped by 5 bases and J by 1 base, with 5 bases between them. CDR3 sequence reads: CASSAGNTGELFF. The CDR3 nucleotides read TGTGCCAGCAGCGCGGGGAACACCGGGGAGCTGTTTTTT.

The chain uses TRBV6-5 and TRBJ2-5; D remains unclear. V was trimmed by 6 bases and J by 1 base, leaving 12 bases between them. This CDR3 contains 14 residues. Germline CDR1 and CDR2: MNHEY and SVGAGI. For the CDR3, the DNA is TGTGCCAGCAGCCCTCGTACAGCCCAAGAGACCCAGTACTTC. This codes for CASSPRTAQETQYF.

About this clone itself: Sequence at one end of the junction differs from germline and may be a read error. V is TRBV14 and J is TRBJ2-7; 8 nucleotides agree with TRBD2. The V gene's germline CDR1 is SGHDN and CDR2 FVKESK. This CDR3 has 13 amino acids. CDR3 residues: CASSQGTPGLVTF. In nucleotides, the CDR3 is TGTGCCAGCAGCCAAGGGACACCGGGACTAGTAACTTTC.

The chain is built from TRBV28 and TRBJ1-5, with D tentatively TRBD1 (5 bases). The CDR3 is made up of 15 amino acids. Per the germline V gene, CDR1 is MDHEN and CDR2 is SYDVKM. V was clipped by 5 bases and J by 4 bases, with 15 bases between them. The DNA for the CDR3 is TGTGCCAGCAGTCAATCACCGGGACTTAATCAGCCCCAGCATTTT. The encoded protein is CASSQSPGLNQPQHF.

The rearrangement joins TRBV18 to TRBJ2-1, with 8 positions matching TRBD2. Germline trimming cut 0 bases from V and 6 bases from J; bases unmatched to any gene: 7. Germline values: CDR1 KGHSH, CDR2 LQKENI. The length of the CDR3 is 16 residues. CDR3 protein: CASSPPSTGGFNEQFF. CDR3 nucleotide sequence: TGTGCCAGCTCACCACCCTCAACGGGAGGGTTCAATGAGCAGTTCTTC.

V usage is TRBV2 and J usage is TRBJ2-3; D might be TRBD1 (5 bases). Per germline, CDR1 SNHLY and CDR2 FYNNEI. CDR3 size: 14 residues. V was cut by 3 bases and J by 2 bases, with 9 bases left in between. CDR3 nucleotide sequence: TGTGCCAGCAGTGAGACAGTAACCACAGATACGCAGTATTTT. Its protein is CASSETVTTDTQYF. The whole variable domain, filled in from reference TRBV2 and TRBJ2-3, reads EPEVTQTPSHQVTQMGQEVILRCVPISNHLYFYWYRQILGQKVEFLVSFYNNEISEKSEIFDDQFSVERPDGSNFTLKIRSTKLEDSAMYFCASSETVTTDTQYFGPGTRLTVL.

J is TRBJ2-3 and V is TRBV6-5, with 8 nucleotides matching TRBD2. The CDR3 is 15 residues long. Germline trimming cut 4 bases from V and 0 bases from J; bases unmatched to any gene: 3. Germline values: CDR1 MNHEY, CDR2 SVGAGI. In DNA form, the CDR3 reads TGTGCCAGCAGTTTACTAGCGGCTAGCACAGATACGCAGTATTTT. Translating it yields CASSLLAASTDTQYF.

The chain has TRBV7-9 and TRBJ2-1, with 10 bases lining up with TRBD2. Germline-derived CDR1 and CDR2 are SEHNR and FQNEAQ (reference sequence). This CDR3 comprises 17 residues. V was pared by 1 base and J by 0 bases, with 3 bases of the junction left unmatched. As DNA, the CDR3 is TGTGCCAGCAGCTTAGTTCGGACTAGCGGCTCCTACAATGAGCAGTTCTTC. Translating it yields CASSLVRTSGSYNEQFF.

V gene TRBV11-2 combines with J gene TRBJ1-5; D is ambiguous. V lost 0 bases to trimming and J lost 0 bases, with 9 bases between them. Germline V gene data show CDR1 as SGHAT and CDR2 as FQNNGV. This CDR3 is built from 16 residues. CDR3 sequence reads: CASSLDRVSSNQPQHF. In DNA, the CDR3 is TGTGCCAGCAGCTTAGATCGCGTCTCTAGCAATCAGCCCCAGCATTTT.